The entry below describes one T cell receptor beta chain. Just one base apart from a much larger clone, this may be a read error. Germline lookup yields CDR1 SQVTM and CDR2 ANQGSEA. The CDR3 sequence is 13 residues long. Three rounds of nested PCR, following a modified ARM-PCR protocol, produced the TCRbeta library. TCRdb re-analysed the multiplex PCR reads in MiXCR, keeping a single row per CDR3 protein. The top ten hold 15% to 20% of the sample, which has fewer than 45,000 distinct CDR3 sequences, 60% to 65% seen once. This sample stems from a study of tumor and adjacent non-tumor tissue in lung cancer. No cell sorting was done before RNA was extracted from the tissue. This non-tumor lung sample came from over 3 cm beyond the tumor edge.

This TCR was recovered from a woman aged 35 to 49 with non-small cell lung cancer. The V and J genes are TRBV29-1 and TRBJ1-5; 11 bases agree with TRBD1. What was sequenced was distant non-tumor lung tissue. CDR3 sequence: CGVGQGANQSQHF. As DNA, the CDR3 is TGCGGCGTTGGACAGGGGGCTAATCAGTCCCAGCATTTT.